Detailed here is one T cell receptor beta chain. Its cognate antigen has yet to be identified. No clone much larger than this one lies a single base away; base qualities are absent. CDR1 and CDR2, looked up from the germline V gene, are MRHNA and SNTAGT. V lost 7 bases and J lost 0 bases; the stretch between them is 12 bases long. The CDR3 runs 14 amino acids, cysteine and phenylalanine included. Left in the record is the CDR3 DNA by itself, 42 bases read in frame from the first base. This sample was included in a study of siplizumab effects on memory and regulatory T cells (dated by TCRdb to the late 2010s). Regarding the study in general: The study examined how the anti-CD2 antibody siplizumab affects alloreactive T-cell subsets in allogeneic mixed lymphocyte reactions built from human PBMCs.

Sorted unstimulated T cells and proliferating T cells recovered from mixed lymphocyte reactions underwent TCRbeta CDR3 sequencing. Fresh whole blood from approximately ten HLA-typed healthy donors was used to isolate PBMCs. To map where alloreactive clones came from, CD4+ regulatory T cells in the unstimulated state were FACS-sorted. Receptors were amplified or captured by the immunoSEQ multiplex PCR assay. The deep sequencing platform assayed approximately 100,000 TCR templates per sample. Genomic DNA extracted from sorted T cells was used for TCRbeta CDR3 sequencing. Per the source publication's procedure: The R programming language was used for clonal analysis of the TCRbeta CDR3 data. Alloreactive CD4+ and CD8+ clones were identified by comparing unstimulated samples to CFSE-low samples taken after the reaction. Regulatory or non-regulatory origin of alloreactive CD4+ clones was assigned by matching sequences to the sorted unstimulated Treg and non-Treg repertoires. In its TCRdb copy, this immuneACCESS table keeps in-frame sequences only and misses some clones. Where compared with another copy, unresolved V genes explain less than half of these, and the others have no known cause. Clone size and V and J calls were adopted from that table, with D and trimming inferred from the DNA. This sample comprises some 99,000 clones, approximately 90% of them detected only once. Around 0.75% of the sample lies in the top ten.

Findings and caveats that apply to the study as a whole: For roughly 80-97% of proliferating CD4+ or CD8+ clones, no naive or memory phenotype could be assigned. Unstimulated naive T cells appeared to be more diverse than memory T cells, and naive cells seemed to make a substantial contribution to the alloresponse. The suppressive function of proliferating Tregs from siplizumab cultures was not functionally confirmed. Sequences below about 10^-5 frequency were poorly captured, so only a minor fraction of alloreactive clones could be mapped to unstimulated subsets. Siplizumab significantly lowered the cumulative frequency of alloreactive sequences that could be traced to unstimulated CD4+ memory T cells. In reactions with siplizumab, an average of roughly 69% of mappable alloreactive CD4+ clones were Treg-derived, compared with 25% to 30% in control reactions.

The rearranged chain carries TRBV6-4 and TRBJ1-2; the best D guess is TRBD1, with 6 bases matching. The origin of this receptor is a human donor in good health. Sequenced: Tregs sorted from blood. The CDR3 sequence is CASKRTATNYGYTF. In nucleotides, the sequence is TGTGCCAGCAAGAGGACAGCAACTAACTATGGCTACACCTTC.